Sequencing of this T cell receptor beta chain was carried out in a study of prognosis after radiotherapy for stage I lung cancer. On the study more broadly: Considered medically inoperable were all of the patients with non-small cell lung cancer.

General observations from the study: It was reported that patients with metastases and those without them differed in TRBV and TRBJ gene usage. Unique TCR clone counts went down once patients had stereotactic body radiation therapy, median about 9,200 versus 6,500.

This CDR3 is 16 amino acids long. Germline V lookup: CDR1 LGHNA, CDR2 YSLEER. The germline V and J ends were trimmed by 0 bases and 1 base, with 10 bases remaining between them. Multiplex PCR in two rounds served to amplify TCR beta CDR3 from genomic DNA. Amplification during the initial PCR round employed primers specific to each TRBV and TRBJ gene. MiXCR, applied by TCRdb to the multiplex PCR reads, yields one record per CDR3 protein. The top ten hold around 29% of the sample, which has fewer than 40,000 distinct CDR3 sequences, around a third seen once. Peripheral blood, in approximately 5.7-milliliter volumes, was drawn at each of two time points. This clonotype appeared many times. Its antigen is as yet unknown.

The V and J genes are TRBV4-3 and TRBJ1-3; D may be TRBD1 (5 bases). The source material was PBMCs, sampled before or after stereotactic body radiation therapy (not recorded which). This receptor was obtained from a donor of 50 years or more with non-small cell lung cancer. CDR3 sequence (DNA): TGCGCCAGCAGCCAAGATTGGGACGGATCTGGAAACACCATATATTTT. It codes for CASSQDWDGSGNTIYF.